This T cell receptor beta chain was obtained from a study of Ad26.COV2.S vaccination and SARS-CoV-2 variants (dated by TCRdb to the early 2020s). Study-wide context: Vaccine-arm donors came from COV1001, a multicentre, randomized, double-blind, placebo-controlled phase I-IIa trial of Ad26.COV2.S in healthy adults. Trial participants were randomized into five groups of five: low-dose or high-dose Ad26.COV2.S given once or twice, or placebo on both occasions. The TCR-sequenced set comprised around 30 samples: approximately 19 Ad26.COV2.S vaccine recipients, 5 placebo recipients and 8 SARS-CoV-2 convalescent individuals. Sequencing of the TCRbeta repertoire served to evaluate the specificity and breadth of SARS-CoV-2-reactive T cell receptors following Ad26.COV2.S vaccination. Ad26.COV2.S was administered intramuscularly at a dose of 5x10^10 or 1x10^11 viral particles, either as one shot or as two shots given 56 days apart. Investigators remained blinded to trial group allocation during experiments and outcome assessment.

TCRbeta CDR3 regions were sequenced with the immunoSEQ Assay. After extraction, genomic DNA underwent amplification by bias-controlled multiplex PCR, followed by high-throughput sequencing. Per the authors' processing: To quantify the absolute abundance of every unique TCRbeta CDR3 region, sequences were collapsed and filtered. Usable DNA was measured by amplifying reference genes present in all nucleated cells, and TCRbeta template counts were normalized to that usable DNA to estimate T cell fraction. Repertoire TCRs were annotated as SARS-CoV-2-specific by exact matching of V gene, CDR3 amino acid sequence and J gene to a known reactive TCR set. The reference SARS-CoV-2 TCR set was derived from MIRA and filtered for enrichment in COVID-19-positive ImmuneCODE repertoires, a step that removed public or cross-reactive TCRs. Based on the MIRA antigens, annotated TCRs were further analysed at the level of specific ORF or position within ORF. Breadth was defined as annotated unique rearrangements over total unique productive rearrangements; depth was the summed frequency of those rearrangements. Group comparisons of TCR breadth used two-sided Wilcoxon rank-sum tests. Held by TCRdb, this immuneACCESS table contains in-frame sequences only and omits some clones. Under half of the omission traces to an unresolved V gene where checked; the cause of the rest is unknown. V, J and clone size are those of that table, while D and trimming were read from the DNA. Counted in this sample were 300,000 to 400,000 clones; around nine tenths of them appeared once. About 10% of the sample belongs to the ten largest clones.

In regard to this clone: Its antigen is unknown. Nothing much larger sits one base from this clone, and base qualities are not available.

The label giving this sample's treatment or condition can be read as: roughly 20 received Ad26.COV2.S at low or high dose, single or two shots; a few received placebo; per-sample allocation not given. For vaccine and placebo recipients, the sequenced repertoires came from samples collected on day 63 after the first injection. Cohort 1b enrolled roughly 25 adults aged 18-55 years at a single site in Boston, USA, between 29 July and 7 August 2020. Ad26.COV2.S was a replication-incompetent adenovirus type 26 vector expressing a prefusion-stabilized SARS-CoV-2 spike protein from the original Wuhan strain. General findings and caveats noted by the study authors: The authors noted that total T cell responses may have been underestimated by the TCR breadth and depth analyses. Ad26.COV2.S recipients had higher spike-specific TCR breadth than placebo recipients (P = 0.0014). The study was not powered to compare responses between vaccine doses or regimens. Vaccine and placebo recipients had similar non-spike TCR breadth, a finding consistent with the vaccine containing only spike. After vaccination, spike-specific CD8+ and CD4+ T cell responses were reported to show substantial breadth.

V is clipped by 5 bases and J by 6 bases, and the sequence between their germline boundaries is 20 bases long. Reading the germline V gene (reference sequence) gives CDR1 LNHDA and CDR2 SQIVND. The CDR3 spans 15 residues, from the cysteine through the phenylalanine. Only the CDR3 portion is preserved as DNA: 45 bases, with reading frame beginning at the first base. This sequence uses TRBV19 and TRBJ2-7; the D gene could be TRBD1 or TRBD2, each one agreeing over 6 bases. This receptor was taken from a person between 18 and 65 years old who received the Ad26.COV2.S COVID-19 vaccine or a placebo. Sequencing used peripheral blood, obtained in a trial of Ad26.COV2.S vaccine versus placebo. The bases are TGTGCCAGTAGTTCGGGGGCCGCGGCTTGGGTCGAGCAGTACTTC. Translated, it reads CASSSGAAAWVEQYF.